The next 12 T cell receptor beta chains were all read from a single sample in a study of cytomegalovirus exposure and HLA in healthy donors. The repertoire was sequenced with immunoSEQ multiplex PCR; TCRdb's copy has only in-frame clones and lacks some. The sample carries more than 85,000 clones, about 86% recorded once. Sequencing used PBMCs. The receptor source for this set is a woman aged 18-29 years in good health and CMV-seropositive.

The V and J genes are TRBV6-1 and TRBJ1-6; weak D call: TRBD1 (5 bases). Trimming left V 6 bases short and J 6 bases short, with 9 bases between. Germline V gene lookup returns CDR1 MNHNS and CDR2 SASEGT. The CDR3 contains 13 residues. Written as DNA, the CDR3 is TGTGCCAGCAGCGACAGACCTAATTCACCCCTCCACTTT. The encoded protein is CASSDRPNSPLHF.

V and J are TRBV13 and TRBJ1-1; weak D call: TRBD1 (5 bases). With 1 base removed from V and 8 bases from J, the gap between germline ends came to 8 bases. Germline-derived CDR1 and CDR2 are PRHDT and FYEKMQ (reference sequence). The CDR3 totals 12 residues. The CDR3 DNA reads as TGTGCCAGCAGCTTAGAACCAGGGGAAGCTTTCTTT. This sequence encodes CASSLEPGEAFF.

Written as DNA, the CDR3 is TGTGCCAGCAGCTTATTCACGCAGGGGCATAATGAAAAACTGTTTTTT. Translation: CASSLFTQGHNEKLFF. The genes are TRBV5-6 and TRBJ1-4, with D tentatively TRBD1 (6 bases). Trimming stripped 2 bases from V and 4 bases from J, with 15 bases between. Per the germline V gene, CDR1 is SGHDT and CDR2 is YYEEEE. This CDR3 has 16 amino acids.

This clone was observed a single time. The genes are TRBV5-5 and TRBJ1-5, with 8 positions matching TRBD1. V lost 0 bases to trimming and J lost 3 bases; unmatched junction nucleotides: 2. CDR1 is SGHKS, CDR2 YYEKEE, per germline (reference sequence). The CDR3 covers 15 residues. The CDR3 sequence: CASSLGQGLNQPQHF. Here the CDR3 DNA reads TGTGCCAGCAGCTTGGGACAGGGGCTCAATCAGCCCCAGCATTTT. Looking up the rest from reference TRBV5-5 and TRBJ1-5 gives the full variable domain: DAGVTQSPTHLIKTRGQQVTLRCSPISGHKSVSWYQQVLGQGPQFIFQYYEKEERGRGNFPDRFSARQFPNYSSELNVNALLLGDSALYLCASSLGQGLNQPQHFGDGTRLSIL.

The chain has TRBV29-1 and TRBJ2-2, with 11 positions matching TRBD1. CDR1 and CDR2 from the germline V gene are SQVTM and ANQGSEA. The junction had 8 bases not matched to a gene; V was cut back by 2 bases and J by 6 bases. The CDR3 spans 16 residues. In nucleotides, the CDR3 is TGCAGCGTTGAACCCGGGCCGGGACAGGGGGCCGGGGAGCTGTTTTTT. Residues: CSVEPGPGQGAGELFF.

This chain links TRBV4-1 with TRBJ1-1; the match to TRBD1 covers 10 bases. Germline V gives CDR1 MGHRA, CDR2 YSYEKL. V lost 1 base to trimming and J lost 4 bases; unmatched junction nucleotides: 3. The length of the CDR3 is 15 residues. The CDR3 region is CASSQVDRGVTEAFF. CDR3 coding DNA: TGCGCCAGCAGCCAAGTGGACAGGGGGGTCACTGAAGCTTTCTTT.

The CDR3 sequence is CASVGDRARLAFF. The CDR3, as DNA: TGTGCTAGTGTTGGGGACAGGGCCAGGTTGGCTTTCTTT. J is TRBJ1-1 and V is TRBV12-5; 9 nucleotides match TRBD1. CDR1 and CDR2 (germline): LGHNT, FRNRAP. Trimming removed 7 bases from V and 11 bases from J; junction bases left unmatched: 11. This CDR3 contains 13 residues.

CDR3: CSVEAPLAPTNEQFF. The CDR3 nucleotides read TGCAGCGTTGAAGCACCCCTAGCCCCTACAAATGAGCAGTTCTTC. The chain couples TRBV29-1 to TRBJ2-1, with D maybe TRBD2 (5 bases). The CDR3 spans 15 residues. Trimming removed 1 base from V and 7 bases from J, with 17 bases in between. Germline lookup yields CDR1 SQVTM and CDR2 ANQGSEA.

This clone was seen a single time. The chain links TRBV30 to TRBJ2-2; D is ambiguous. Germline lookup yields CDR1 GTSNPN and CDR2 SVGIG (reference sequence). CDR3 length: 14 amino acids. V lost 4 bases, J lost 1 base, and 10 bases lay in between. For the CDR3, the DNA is TGTGCCTGGACCCCGAGGCGGAACACCGGGGAGCTGTTTTTT. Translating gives CAWTPRRNTGELFF. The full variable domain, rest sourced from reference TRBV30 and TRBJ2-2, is SQTIHQWPATLVQPVGSPLSLECTVEGTSNPNLYWYRQAAGRGLQLLFYSVGIGQISSEVPQNLSASRPQDRQFILSSKKLLLSDSGFYLCAWTPRRNTGELFFGEGSRLTVL.

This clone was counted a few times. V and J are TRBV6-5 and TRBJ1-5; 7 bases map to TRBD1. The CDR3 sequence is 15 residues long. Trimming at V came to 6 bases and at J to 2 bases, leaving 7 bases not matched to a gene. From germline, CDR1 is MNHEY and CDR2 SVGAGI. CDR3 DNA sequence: TGTGCCAGCAGCCCAACAGGGGCGCGCAATCAGCCCCAGCATTTT. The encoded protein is CASSPTGARNQPQHF.

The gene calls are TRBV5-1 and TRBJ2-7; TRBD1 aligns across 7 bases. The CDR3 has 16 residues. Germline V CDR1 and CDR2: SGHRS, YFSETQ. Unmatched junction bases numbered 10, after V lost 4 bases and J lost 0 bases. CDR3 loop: CASSPLRDSASYEQYF. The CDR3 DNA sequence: TGCGCCAGCAGCCCCCTCCGGGACAGCGCCTCCTACGAGCAGTACTTC. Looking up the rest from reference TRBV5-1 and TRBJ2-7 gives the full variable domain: KAGVTQTPRYLIKTRGQQVTLSCSPISGHRSVSWYQQTPGQGLQFLFEYFSETQRNKGNFPGRFSGRQFSNSRSEMNVSTLELGDSALYLCASSPLRDSASYEQYFGPGTRLTVT.

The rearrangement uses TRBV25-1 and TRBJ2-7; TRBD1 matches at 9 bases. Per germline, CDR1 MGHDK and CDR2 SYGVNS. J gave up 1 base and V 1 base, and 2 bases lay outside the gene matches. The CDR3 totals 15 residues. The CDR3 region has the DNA TGTGCCAGCAGTGAATCGGGGACAGGGTCCTACGAGCAGTACTTC. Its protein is CASSESGTGSYEQYF.